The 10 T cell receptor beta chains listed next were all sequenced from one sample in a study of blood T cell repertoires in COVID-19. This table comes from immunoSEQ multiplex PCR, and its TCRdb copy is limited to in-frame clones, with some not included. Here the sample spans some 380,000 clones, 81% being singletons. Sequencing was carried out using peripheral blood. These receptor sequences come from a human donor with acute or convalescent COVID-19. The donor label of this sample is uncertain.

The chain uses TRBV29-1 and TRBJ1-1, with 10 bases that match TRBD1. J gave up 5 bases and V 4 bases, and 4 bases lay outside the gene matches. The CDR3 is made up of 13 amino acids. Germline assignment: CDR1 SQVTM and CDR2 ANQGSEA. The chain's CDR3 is CSVADRGVTEAFF. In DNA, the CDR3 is TGCAGCGTTGCGGACAGGGGGGTAACTGAAGCTTTCTTT.

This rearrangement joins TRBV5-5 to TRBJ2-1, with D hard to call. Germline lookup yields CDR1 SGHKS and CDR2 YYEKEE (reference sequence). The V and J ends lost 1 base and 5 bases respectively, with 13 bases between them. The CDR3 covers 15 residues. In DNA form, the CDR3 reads TGTGCCAGCAGCTTGCGACCCCAACAGAACAATGAGCAGTTCTTC. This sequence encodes CASSLRPQQNNEQFF.

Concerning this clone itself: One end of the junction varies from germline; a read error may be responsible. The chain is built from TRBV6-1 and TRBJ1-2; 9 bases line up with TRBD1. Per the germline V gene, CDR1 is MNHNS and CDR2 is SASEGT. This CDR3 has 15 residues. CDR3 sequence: CASREAQGAYYGYTF. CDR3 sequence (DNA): TGTGCCAGCAGGGAAGCACAGGGGGCGTATTATGGCTACACCTTC.

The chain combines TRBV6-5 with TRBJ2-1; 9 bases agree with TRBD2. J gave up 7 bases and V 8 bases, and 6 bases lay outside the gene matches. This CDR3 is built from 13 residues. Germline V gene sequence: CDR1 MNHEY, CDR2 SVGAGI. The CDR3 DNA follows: TGTGCCAGCCGTCTAGCGGGAAGGAATGAGCAGTTCTTC. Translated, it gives CASRLAGRNEQFF.

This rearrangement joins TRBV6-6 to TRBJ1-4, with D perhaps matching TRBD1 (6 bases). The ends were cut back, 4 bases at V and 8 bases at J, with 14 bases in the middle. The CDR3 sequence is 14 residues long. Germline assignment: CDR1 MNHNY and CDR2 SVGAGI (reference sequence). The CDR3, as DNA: TGTGCCAGCAGTTCCAGGGGCGATGGGGAAAAACTGTTTTTT. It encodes CASSSRGDGEKLFF.

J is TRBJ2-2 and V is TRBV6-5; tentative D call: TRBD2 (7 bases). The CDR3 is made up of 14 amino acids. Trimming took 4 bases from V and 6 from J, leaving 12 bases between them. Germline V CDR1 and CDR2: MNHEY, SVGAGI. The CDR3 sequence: CASSSQGRAGELFF. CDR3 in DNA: TGTGCCAGCAGTTCCCAGGGGAGGGCCGGGGAGCTGTTTTTT.

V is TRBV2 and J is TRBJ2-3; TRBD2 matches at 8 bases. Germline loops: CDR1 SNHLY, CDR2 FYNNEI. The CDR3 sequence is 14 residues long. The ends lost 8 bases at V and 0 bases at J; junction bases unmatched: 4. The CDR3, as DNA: TGTGCCAGCTTAGCTAGCGGGAGCACAGATACGCAGTATTTT. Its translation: CASLASGSTDTQYF.

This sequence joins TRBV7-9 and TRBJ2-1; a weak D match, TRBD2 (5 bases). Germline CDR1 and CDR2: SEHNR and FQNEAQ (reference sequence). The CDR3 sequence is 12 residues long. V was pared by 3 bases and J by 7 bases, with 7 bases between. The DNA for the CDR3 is TGTGCCAGCAGCTTGAGGAGGAATGAGCAGTTCTTC. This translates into CASSLRRNEQFF. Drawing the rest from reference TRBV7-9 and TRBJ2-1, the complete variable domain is DTGVSQNPRHKITKRGQNVTFRCDPISEHNRLYWYRQTLGQGPEFLTYFQNEAQLEKSRLLSDRFSAERPKGSFSTLEIQRTEQGDSAMYLCASSLRRNEQFFGPGTRLTVL.

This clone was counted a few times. The CDR3 loop is CASSPGQGPNEKLFF. DNA for the CDR3: TGTGCCAGTAGCCCGGGACAGGGGCCGAATGAAAAACTGTTTTTT. V and J are TRBV19 and TRBJ1-4, with TRBD1 matching over 10 bases. J lost 5 bases, V lost 6 bases, and 6 bases had no gene match. The CDR3 has 15 amino acids. Germline V gene data show CDR1 as LNHDA and CDR2 as SQIVND (reference sequence).

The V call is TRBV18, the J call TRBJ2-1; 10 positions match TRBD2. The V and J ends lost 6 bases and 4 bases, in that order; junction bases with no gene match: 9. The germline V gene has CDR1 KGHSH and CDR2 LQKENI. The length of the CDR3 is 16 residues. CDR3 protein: CASSSPGLASYNEQFF. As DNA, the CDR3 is TGTGCCAGCTCCTCCCCGGGACTAGCGTCTTACAATGAGCAGTTCTTC.